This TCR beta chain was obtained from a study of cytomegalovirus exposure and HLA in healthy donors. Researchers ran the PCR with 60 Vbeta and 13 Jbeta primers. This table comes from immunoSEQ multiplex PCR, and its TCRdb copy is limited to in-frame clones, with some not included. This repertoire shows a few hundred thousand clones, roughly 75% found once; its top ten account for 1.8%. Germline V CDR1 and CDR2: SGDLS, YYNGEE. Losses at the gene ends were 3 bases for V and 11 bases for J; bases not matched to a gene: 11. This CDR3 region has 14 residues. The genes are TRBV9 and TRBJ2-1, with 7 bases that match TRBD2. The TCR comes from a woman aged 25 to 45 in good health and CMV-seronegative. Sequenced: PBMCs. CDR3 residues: CASSGPLAEHKQFF. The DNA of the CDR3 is TGTGCCAGCAGCGGACCTCTAGCGGAACATAAGCAGTTCTTC.